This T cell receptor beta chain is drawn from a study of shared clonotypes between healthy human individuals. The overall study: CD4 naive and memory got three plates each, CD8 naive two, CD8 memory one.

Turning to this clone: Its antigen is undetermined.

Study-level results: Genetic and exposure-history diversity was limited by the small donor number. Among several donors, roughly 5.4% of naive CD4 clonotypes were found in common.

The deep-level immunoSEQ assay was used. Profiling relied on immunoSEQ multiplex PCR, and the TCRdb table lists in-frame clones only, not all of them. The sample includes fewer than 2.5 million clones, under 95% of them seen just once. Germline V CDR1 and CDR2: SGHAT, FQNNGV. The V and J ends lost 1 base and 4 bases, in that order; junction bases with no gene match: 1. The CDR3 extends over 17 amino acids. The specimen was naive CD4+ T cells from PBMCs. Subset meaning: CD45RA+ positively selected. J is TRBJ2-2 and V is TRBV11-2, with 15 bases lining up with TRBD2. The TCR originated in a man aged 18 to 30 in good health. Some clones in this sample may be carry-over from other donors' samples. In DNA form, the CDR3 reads TGTGCCAGCAGCTTAGTGGGACTAGCGGGAGGCACCGGGGAGCTGTTTTTT. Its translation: CASSLVGLAGGTGELFF.